This is a list of T cell receptor beta chains from one sample in a study of blood T cell repertoires in COVID-19. The table came from immunoSEQ multiplex PCR; TCRdb's copy has only in-frame clones and leaves some out. Of 40,000 to 55,000 clones listed, approximately 91% were seen once; the top ten hold around 5%. Input material: peripheral blood. Every receptor here comes from a human donor in a cohort sampled during active COVID-19. The conserved cysteine and the conserved F or W are not part of the CDR3 here.

v_call cdr3_aa
TRBV28 ASSSRDRGGYGYT
TRBV2 ASHNQREAPYNEQF
TRBV14 ASSLDRGSNYGYT
TRBV5-5 ASSLVVEGSAEAF
TRBV19 ASSPRLGGGALDTQY
TRBV5-6 ASSLEPADSYEQY
TRBV7-3 ASSPDPSSLAGDGRVKF
TRBV2 ASNPSTGGETQY
TRBV7-9 ASRKYSGANVLT
TRBV7-3 ASSLRGLSDEQF
TRBV19 ASRLAGVTGELF
TRBV4-1 ASSGLLKNTEAF
TRBV18 ASSPPTSYEQY
TRBV30 AWSVFGRIHEQY
TRBV3-1/TRBV3-2 ASSLREREWNEQF
TRBV18 ASSRMTGGGEGYGYT
TRBV6-5 ASRITRGSDQPQH
TRBV2 ASSETSGGPNEQF
TRBV5-1 ASAGGSTDTQY
TRBV6-6 ASSKGQSTGELF
TRBV29-1 SVEGGQGDGYT
TRBV9 ASSHNAGGGADTQY
TRBV5-6 ASSLAGRGINTGELF
TRBV29-1 SVVSLRGESYEQY
TRBV2 ASSDGGGGYLYEQY
TRBV19 ASSTEWRPTNYGYT
TRBV6-1 ASSEVDFNEQF
TRBV9 ASSVVETPGELF
TRBV6-2/TRBV6-3 ASSAGGPTGELF
TRBV3-1/TRBV3-2 ASSLTGGRSGELF
TRBV7-8 ASSLGTAGNTIY
TRBV4-2 ASSRGQGIPQPQH
TRBV18 ASSPGLAVASGTGELF
TRBV9 ASSIQAILSTDTQY
TRBV6-2/TRBV6-3 ASSLIFWGTGSYNEQF
TRBV5-1 ASSLAGQGVTYEQY
TRBV4-2 ASSQASGSTYNEQF
TRBV28 ASSRVVITNYGYT
TRBV7-9 ASSLVSGRRSQPQH
TRBV19 ASSIDGQGNYNEQF
TRBV6-1 ASSERGLAGDYNEQF
TRBV2 ASKIRGQETQY
TRBV4-1 ASSPSTSGGPYNEQF
TRBV5-1 ASSPDRGNQPQH
TRBV10-3 AISESNRPNEQF
TRBV7-3 ASSSTGGAYEQY
TRBV4-2 ASSQEPPAGNEQF
TRBV7-2 ASSLGIAGGPANEQF
TRBV6-5 ASTDSESGANVLT
TRBV6-1 ASSKETVSPSSYNSPLH
TRBV19 ASSARQGPYEQY
TRBV6-2/TRBV6-3 ASSSGQPQH
TRBV27 ASSALAGVGISYNEQF